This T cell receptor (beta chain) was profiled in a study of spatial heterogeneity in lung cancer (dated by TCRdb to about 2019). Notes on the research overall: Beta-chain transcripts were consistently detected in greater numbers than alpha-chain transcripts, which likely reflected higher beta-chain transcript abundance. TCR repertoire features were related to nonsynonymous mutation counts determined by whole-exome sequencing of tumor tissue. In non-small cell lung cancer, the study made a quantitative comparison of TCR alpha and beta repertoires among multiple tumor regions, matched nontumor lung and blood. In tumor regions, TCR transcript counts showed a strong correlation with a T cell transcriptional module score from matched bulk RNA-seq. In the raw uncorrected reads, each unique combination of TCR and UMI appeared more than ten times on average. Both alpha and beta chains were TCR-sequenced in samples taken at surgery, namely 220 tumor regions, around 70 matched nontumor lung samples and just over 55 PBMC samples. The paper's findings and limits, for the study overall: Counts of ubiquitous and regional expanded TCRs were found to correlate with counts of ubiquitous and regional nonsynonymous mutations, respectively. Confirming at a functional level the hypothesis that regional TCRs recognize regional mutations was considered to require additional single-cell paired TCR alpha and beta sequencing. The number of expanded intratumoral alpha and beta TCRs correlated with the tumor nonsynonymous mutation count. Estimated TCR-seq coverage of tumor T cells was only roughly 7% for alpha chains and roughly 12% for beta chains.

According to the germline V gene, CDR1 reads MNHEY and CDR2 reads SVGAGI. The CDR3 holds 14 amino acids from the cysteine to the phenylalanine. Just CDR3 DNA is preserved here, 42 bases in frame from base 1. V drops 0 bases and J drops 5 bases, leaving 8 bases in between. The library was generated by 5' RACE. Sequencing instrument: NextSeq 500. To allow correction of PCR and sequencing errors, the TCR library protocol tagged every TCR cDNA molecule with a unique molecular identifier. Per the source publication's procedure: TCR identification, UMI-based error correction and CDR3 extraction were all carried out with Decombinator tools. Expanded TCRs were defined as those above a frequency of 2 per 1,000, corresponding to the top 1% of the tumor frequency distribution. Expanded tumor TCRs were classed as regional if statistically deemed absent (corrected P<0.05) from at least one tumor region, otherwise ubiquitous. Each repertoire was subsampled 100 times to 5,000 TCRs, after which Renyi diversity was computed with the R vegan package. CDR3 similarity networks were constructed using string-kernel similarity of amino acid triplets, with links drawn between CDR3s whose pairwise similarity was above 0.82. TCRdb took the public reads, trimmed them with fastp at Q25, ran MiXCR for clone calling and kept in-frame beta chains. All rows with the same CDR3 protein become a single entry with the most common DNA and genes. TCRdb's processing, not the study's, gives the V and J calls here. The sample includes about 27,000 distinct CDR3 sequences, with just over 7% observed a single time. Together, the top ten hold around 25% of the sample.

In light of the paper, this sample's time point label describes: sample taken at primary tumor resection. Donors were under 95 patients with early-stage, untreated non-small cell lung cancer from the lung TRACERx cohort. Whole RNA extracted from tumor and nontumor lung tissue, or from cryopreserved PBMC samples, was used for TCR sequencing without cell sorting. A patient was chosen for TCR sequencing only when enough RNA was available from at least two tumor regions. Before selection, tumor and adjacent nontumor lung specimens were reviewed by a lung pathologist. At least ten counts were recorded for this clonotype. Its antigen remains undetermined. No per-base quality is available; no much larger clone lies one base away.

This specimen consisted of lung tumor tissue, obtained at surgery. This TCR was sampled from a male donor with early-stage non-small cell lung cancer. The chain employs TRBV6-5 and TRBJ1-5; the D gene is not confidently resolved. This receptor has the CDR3 CASSYSESHQPQHF. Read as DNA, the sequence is TGTGCCAGCAGTTACTCGGAATCCCATCAGCCCCAGCATTTT.